These 30 T cell receptor beta chains came from one sample sequenced in a study of T cell repertoires in cytomegalovirus infection. The antigens for these receptors are not known. TCRdb re-analysed the reads in MiXCR, keeping a single row per CDR3 protein. The data contain over 100,000 distinct CDR3 sequences, around 10% of them seen just once; the ten biggest clones take up around 33%. Sample: PBMCs, sequenced either directly or after in vitro stimulation (not recorded which). The receptor source for this set is a human donor in good health (CMV status not recorded). Some clones in this sample may be carry-over from other donors' samples.

The table lists this clonotype with many counts. The chain combines TRBV28 with TRBJ2-7; 7 positions agree with TRBD2. V lost 2 bases, J lost 4 bases, and 11 bases stayed unmatched. There are 16 residues in the CDR3. Germline CDR1 MDHEN, CDR2 SYDVKM. CDR3 protein: CASSLPPGTNLYEQYF. The CDR3 DNA follows: TGTGCCAGCAGTTTACCCCCCGGGACTAACCTTTACGAGCAGTACTTC.

Many counts were recorded for this clonotype. The J gene is TRBJ2-2, the V gene TRBV7-2; 9 bases align to TRBD2. This CDR3 contains 16 residues. Per the germline V gene, CDR1 is SGHTA and CDR2 is FQGNSA. The J segment lost 5 bases and the V segment lost 3 bases, leaving 7 bases of the junction unmatched. CDR3 amino acids: CASSFQAGGRTGELFF. CDR3 DNA sequence: TGTGCCAGCAGCTTCCAAGCGGGAGGTCGTACCGGGGAGCTGTTTTTT. Full variable domain (remainder filled in from reference TRBV7-2 and TRBJ2-2): GAGVSQSPSNKVTEKGKDVELRCDPISGHTALYWYRQSLGQGLEFLIYFQGNSAPDKSGLPSDRFSAERTGGSVSTLTIQRTQQEDSAVYLCASSFQAGGRTGELFFGEGSRLTVL.

This clonotype has a handful of counts. This chain connects TRBV7-3 to TRBJ1-1, with D perhaps matching TRBD1 (6 bases). The length of the CDR3 is 14 residues. CDR1 is SGHTA, CDR2 FQGTGA, per germline. V lost 3 bases and J lost 3, with 11 bases in between. The CDR3 protein is CASSFAGVDTEAFF. CDR3 in DNA: TGTGCCAGCAGCTTTGCAGGGGTGGACACTGAAGCTTTCTTT.

This clonotype was picked up many times. The chain combines TRBV7-2 with TRBJ1-1; D possibly corresponds to TRBD1 (6 bases). The CDR3 has 14 amino acids. Germline V gene sequence: CDR1 SGHTA, CDR2 FQGNSA. With 2 bases removed from V and 3 bases from J, the gap between germline ends came to 10 bases. The CDR3 DNA sequence: TGTGCCAGCAGCTTATCGGCAGGGGACACTGAAGCTTTCTTT. Protein sequence: CASSLSAGDTEAFF.

The CDR3 bases are TGCGCCAGCAGGGGCGGTGGGTTGGACGAGCAGTACGTC. Amino acids: CASRGGGLDEQYV. V and J are TRBV4-1 and TRBJ2-7; no firm D call. Trimming stripped 6 bases from V and 5 bases from J, with 14 bases between. This CDR3 is 13 amino acids long. From germline, CDR1 is MGHRA and CDR2 YSYEKL.

This clonotype was detected a few times. The chain has TRBV5-4 and TRBJ2-5, with 8 bases that match TRBD1. CDR1 and CDR2 (germline): SGHNT, YYREEE (reference sequence). V trimming: 3 bases; J trimming: 5 bases; junction bases outside the gene matches: 9. The CDR3 is made up of 15 amino acids. DNA for the CDR3: TGTGCCAGCAGCTCTATGCAGGGGGCGCAGGAGACCCAGTACTTC. It encodes CASSSMQGAQETQYF.

This clonotype came up many times. This chain connects TRBV6-6 to TRBJ2-4; D not certain. Trimming pared 6 bases from V and 4 bases from J, leaving 7 bases between. CDR1 and CDR2 (germline): MNHNY, SVGAGI (reference sequence). The CDR3 is 12 residues long. DNA of the CDR3: TGTGCCAGCAGCCGAGAAAAAAACATTCAGTACTTC. As protein: CASSREKNIQYF.

The V and J genes are TRBV18 and TRBJ2-4, with D maybe TRBD2 (5 bases). V lost 0 bases and J lost 6, with 15 bases in between. The CDR3 consists of 16 residues. In germline, CDR1 is KGHSH, CDR2 LQKENI. This CDR3 is CASSPPSGASRNIQYF. CDR3 DNA sequence: TGTGCCAGCTCACCACCGAGCGGTGCCAGTAGAAACATTCAGTACTTC.

The chain couples TRBV25-1 to TRBJ1-4; D is undetermined. Trimming removed 8 bases from V and 0 bases from J, with 7 bases in between. CDR1 and CDR2 (germline): MGHDK, SYGVNS. The length of the CDR3 is 13 residues. CDR3 nucleotides: TGTGCCAGCTCTCGAGCAACTAATGAAAAACTGTTTTTT. Its protein is CASSRATNEKLFF.

This clonotype showed up many times. The chain couples TRBV7-2 to TRBJ1-5, with no clear D. CDR1 and CDR2 (germline): SGHTA, FQGNSA. Trimming stripped 4 bases from V and 1 base from J, with 11 bases between. This CDR3 is built from 15 residues. CDR3 nucleotides: TGTGCCAGCAGCTCAGAGGGTCAGAGCAATCAGCCCCAGCATTTT. Translating it yields CASSSEGQSNQPQHF.

This clonotype was found many times. V is TRBV10-3 and J is TRBJ2-6; the match to TRBD1 covers 8 bases. The V and J ends lost 6 bases and 0 bases, in that order; junction bases with no gene match: 4. The CDR3 totals 16 residues. Germline V lookup: CDR1 ENHRY, CDR2 SYGVKD. CDR3 coding DNA: TGTGCCATCAGGGCAGGGGGCCTCTCTGGGGCCAACGTCCTGACTTTC. Protein product: CAIRAGGLSGANVLTF.

This clonotype was observed at least ten times. The chain employs TRBV7-2 and TRBJ2-3, with TRBD2 matching 9 bases. The germline CDR1 and CDR2 sequences are SGHTA and FQGNSA. This CDR3 comprises 15 residues. J was trimmed by 1 base and V by 4 bases; bases with no gene match: 3. The CDR3 sequence: CASSSWTSGTDTQYF. The CDR3 nucleotides are TGTGCCAGCAGCTCATGGACTAGCGGCACAGATACGCAGTATTTT.

The chain is built from TRBV6-6 and TRBJ1-2; tentatively, D is TRBD1 (6 bases). The CDR3 spans 14 residues. In germline, CDR1 is MNHNY, CDR2 SVGAGI (reference sequence). Trimming stripped 0 bases from V and 3 bases from J, with 8 bases between. The CDR3 reads CASSYSRQDYGYTF. CDR3 sequence (DNA): TGTGCCAGCAGTTACTCGAGACAGGACTATGGCTACACCTTC.

The gene calls are TRBV12-3 or TRBV12-4 and TRBJ1-4; D is perhaps TRBD1 (6 bases). Trimming shortened V by 6 bases and J by 8 bases, and 19 bases separated the two germline ends. This CDR3 has 15 amino acids. The CDR3 loop is CASSPGGGGGEKLFF. CDR3 in DNA: TGTGCCAGCAGCCCGGGAGGGGGAGGAGGAGAAAAACTGTTTTTT.

This sequence joins TRBV11-2 and TRBJ2-1; 9 nucleotides align to TRBD2. This CDR3 contains 16 residues. Losses at the gene ends were 10 bases for V and 7 bases for J; bases not matched to a gene: 17. Germline V gene lookup returns CDR1 SGHAT and CDR2 FQNNGV. In nucleotides, the CDR3 is TGTGCCACGAGGGTCTTTGGAGCGGGAGGAGGGAATGAGCAGTTCTTC. Translating it yields CATRVFGAGGGNEQFF.

CDR3 region: CASSNSDYSFNNEQFF. The CDR3 DNA follows: TGTGCCAGCAGCAATTCGGACTACTCTTTCAACAATGAGCAGTTCTTC. The chain uses TRBV28 and TRBJ2-1, with D perhaps TRBD2 (6 bases). The CDR3 length is 16 residues. In germline, CDR1 is MDHEN, CDR2 SYDVKM. Trimming shortened V by 6 bases and J by 5 bases, and 20 bases separated the two germline ends.

This clonotype was recorded many times. The chain recombines TRBV7-3 with TRBJ2-1, with D maybe TRBD2 (6 bases). In germline, CDR1 is SGHTA, CDR2 FQGTGA. Deletions cut 5 bases from V and 2 bases from J, with 19 bases between. This CDR3 is 17 amino acids long. This chain's CDR3 is CASSPTGSGSAYNEQFF. The CDR3 region has the DNA TGTGCCAGCAGCCCTACCGGAAGCGGGTCCGCCTACAATGAGCAGTTCTTC.

The chain employs TRBV27 and TRBJ2-2, with D perhaps matching TRBD1 (6 bases). From germline, CDR1 is MNHEY and CDR2 SMNVEV (reference sequence). The CDR3 totals 15 residues. The V end lost 5 bases, the J end lost 4 bases, and 14 bases lay between the germline ends. This chain's CDR3 is CASSPLRDTTGELFF. CDR3 DNA: TGTGCCAGCAGTCCTCTCCGGGACACCACCGGGGAGCTGTTTTTT.

The chain joins TRBV19 to TRBJ2-7; D is uncertain. This CDR3 contains 13 residues. Germline assignment: CDR1 LNHDA and CDR2 SQIVND (reference sequence). V shed 3 bases and J shed 5 bases, with 11 bases lying between them. The CDR3 nucleotides read TGTGCCAGTAGTATTGGCCCTTTGCACGAGCAGTACGTC. It encodes CASSIGPLHEQYV.

In its sample, this clonotype was seen many times. The chain recombines TRBV2 with TRBJ1-3; D not certain. V dropped 4 bases and J dropped 0 bases, with 19 bases sitting between them. The CDR3 runs 18 residues. CDR1 and CDR2 from the germline V gene are SNHLY and FYNNEI. This chain's CDR3 is CASSVSFRVGSSGNTIYF. CDR3 DNA sequence: TGTGCCAGCAGTGTTTCGTTTAGGGTCGGGAGCTCTGGAAACACCATATATTTT.

This clonotype has only a few counts. The gene calls are TRBV27 and TRBJ1-1, with 7 bases identical to TRBD1. V trimming: 9 bases; J trimming: 5 bases; junction bases outside the gene matches: 9. The CDR3 is 13 amino acids. Germline CDR1 reads MNHEY; CDR2 reads SMNVEV (reference sequence). The CDR3: CASRQGGRTEAFF. The CDR3 DNA reads as TGTGCCAGTCGTCAGGGGGGACGAACTGAAGCTTTCTTT.

There are many counts of this clonotype. The chain links TRBV7-6 to TRBJ1-2; D remains ambiguous. From germline, CDR1 is SGHVS and CDR2 FNYEAQ. Trimming shortened V by 1 base and J by 1 base, and 10 bases separated the two germline ends. This CDR3 has 15 residues. The CDR3 is CASSLESGFNYGYTF. The CDR3 DNA follows: TGTGCCAGCAGCTTAGAGAGCGGTTTTAACTATGGCTACACCTTC.

This clonotype was counted at least ten times. This chain uses TRBV12-3 or TRBV12-4 with TRBJ2-3, with 8 bases aligning to TRBD2. J was trimmed by 3 bases and V by 6 bases; bases with no gene match: 5. The CDR3 contains 14 residues. The DNA of the CDR3 is TGTGCCAGCAGGGGACTAGATTGGACAGATACGCAGTATTTT. Translated: CASRGLDWTDTQYF.

This chain connects TRBV12-3 or TRBV12-4 to TRBJ1-4, with TRBD1 matching over 9 bases. Trimming at V came to 7 bases and at J to 5 bases, leaving 5 bases not matched to a gene. The CDR3 runs to 14 residues. This CDR3 reads CASTLTGGNEKLFF. The CDR3 region has the DNA TGTGCCAGCACCCTGACAGGGGGGAATGAAAAACTGTTTTTT.

The sample holds many counts of this clonotype. The V call is TRBV5-5, the J call TRBJ2-4; maybe TRBD1 (5 bases). Trimming removed 3 bases from V and 3 bases from J, with 10 bases in between. Germline assignment: CDR1 SGHKS and CDR2 YYEKEE (reference sequence). The CDR3 runs to 14 residues. The CDR3, as DNA: TGTGCCAGCAGCTCAGGGTGGGGCAAAAACATTCAGTACTTC. Its translation: CASSSGWGKNIQYF. Complete variable domain (other parts from reference TRBV5-5 and TRBJ2-4): DAGVTQSPTHLIKTRGQQVTLRCSPISGHKSVSWYQQVLGQGPQFIFQYYEKEERGRGNFPDRFSARQFPNYSSELNVNALLLGDSALYLCASSSGWGKNIQYFGAGTRLSVL.

The V gene is TRBV7-9, the J gene TRBJ2-1; the match to TRBD2 covers 10 bases. Germline V CDR1 and CDR2: SEHNR, FQNEAQ (reference sequence). Germline trimming cut 2 bases from V and 9 bases from J; bases unmatched to any gene: 10. There are 16 residues in the CDR3. The CDR3 protein is CASSLRPSGSRGEQFF. The CDR3, as DNA: TGTGCCAGCAGCTTACGTCCTAGCGGGAGCCGAGGTGAGCAGTTCTTC.

This clonotype was picked up a small number of times. The chain couples TRBV12-3 or TRBV12-4 to TRBJ1-4; no definite D call. There are 17 residues in the CDR3. The V and J ends lost 0 bases and 4 bases respectively, with 15 bases between them. The DNA for the CDR3 is TGTGCCAGCAGTTTAGCGCTCGGTGACGGACGTAATGAAAAACTGTTTTTT. As protein: CASSLALGDGRNEKLFF.

This chain uses TRBV7-4 with TRBJ1-2, with 11 bases fitting TRBD1. Germline V gene sequence: CDR1 SGHVT, CDR2 SQSDAQ. This CDR3 has 16 amino acids. Germline trimming cut 4 bases from V and 3 bases from J; bases unmatched to any gene: 7. For the CDR3, the DNA is TGTGCCAGCAGCTCCGCCGGGACAGGGGGAGACTATGGCTACACCTTC. Protein: CASSSAGTGGDYGYTF.

There are many counts of this clonotype. V is TRBV7-6 and J is TRBJ2-2; 10 positions agree with TRBD1. CDR3 length: 17 residues. V lost 5 bases to trimming and J lost 1 base; unmatched junction nucleotides: 7. Germline loops: CDR1 SGHVS, CDR2 FNYEAQ. The CDR3 bases are TGTGCCAGCAGCCGCCCTGACAGGGGGCGGAACACCGGGGAGCTGTTTTTT. As protein: CASSRPDRGRNTGELFF.

This chain uses TRBV7-2 with TRBJ2-1; D is unclear. Deletions cut 5 bases from V and 10 bases from J, with 9 bases between. The germline gives CDR1 SGHTA, CDR2 FQGNSA. The CDR3 is 11 amino acids. The CDR3 spells CASSPHEEQFF. In DNA, the CDR3 is TGTGCCAGCAGCCCCCACGAGGAGCAGTTCTTC.